The entry below describes one T cell receptor beta chain. Its antigen is still unknown. These data belong to a study of OX40 agonist ivuxolimab in advanced cancers. Findings and limits, study-wide: Researchers report that CD8+ T cells had, on average, more expanded clones than CD4+.

CDR1 and CDR2 from the germline V gene are SGDLS and YYNGEE. There are 14 residues in the CDR3. Trimming took 0 bases from V and 0 from J, leaving 4 bases between them. Profiling relied on immunoSEQ multiplex PCR, and the TCRdb table lists in-frame clones only, not all of them. The sample shows 85,000 to 90,000 clones, 90% to 95% of them seen only once. The sequence was obtained from an adult with an advanced solid tumor such as melanoma, head and neck, liver or kidney cancer. Here the sequenced sample was CD4+ or CD8+ T cells sorted from blood, taken in a trial of the OX40 agonist ivuxolimab. This chain joins TRBV9 and TRBJ1-5; D gene ambiguous. DNA of the CDR3: TGTGCCAGCAGCGTAGAGAGTAGCAATCAGCCCCAGCATTTT. As protein: CASSVESSNQPQHF.